The clone carrying this TCR beta chain was recorded many times. The antigen is undetermined. The data originate from a study of early T cells in non-severe SARS-CoV-2 infection. Study background: Bulk RNA isolated from unsorted whole blood underwent sequencing; chains were not paired.

General study findings and limits: Database matching using VDJdb favored anti-spike CD8 responses, with private and CD4 specificities left missing.

The germline CDR1 and CDR2 sequences are KGHSH and LQKENI. This CDR3 spans 15 amino acids. Trimming cost V 5 bases and J 0 bases; bases outside gene matches: 3. Researchers attached unique molecular identifiers to individual cDNA molecules. TCRdb recomputed calls from the 5' RACE reads with MiXCR, one row per CDR3 protein. Among 85,000 to 90,000 distinct CDR3 sequences listed, 14% were seen once. The chain uses TRBV18 and TRBJ2-7; 11 bases agree with TRBD1. The source is an adult who was a healthcare worker with PCR-confirmed SARS-CoV-2 infection or an uninfected control (not recorded which). Sequencing used whole blood. CDR3 sequence: CASSSGTGGSYEQYF. CDR3 nucleotide sequence: TGTGCCAGCTCATCCGGGACAGGGGGCTCCTACGAGCAGTACTTC.